The sequence of this TCR beta chain was determined in a study of identical twins. This clonotype occurred a few times. The antigen remains undetermined. Germline lookup yields CDR1 DFQATT and CDR2 SNEGSKA (reference sequence). This CDR3 contains 17 residues. The V end lost 6 bases, the J end lost 0 bases, and 23 bases lay between the germline ends. General observations from the study: The conclusions drew on cross-sectional statistical analysis instead of tracking the same donors. Models came in too low on out-of-frame TCR alpha sharing in monozygotic twins. Twins' excess sharing was less marked for out-of-frame beta sequences.

Unique molecular identifiers were present on the cDNA, which also gained a universal primer site by template switching. TCRdb reprocessed the 5' RACE reads with MiXCR, giving one entry per CDR3 protein. The profile covers approximately 890,000 distinct CDR3 sequences, with roughly an eighth appearing a single time and 1.5% to 2% taken by the ten largest. This sample also belongs to another study, concerning yellow fever vaccine responses in identical twins.

This chain joins TRBV20-1 and TRBJ1-2; D call uncertain. This TCR derives from a woman between 18 and 30 years old in good health. The sequencing sample was made of PBMCs. CDR3 in DNA: TGCAGTGCACCTCTTTCGGGCGCGAGAGTGGCTAACTATGGCTACACCTTC. This codes for CSAPLSGARVANYGYTF.